This T cell receptor beta chain is from a study of blood T cells in healthy people across ages. Note on this clonotype: What it recognizes is unknown. At one end, the junction sequence differs from germline, possibly due to a read error.

The CDR3 loop spans 14 amino acids. Germline CDR1 reads SGHRS; CDR2 reads YFSETQ. A second PCR, run for roughly 6 to 11 cycles, used a sample-barcoded 5' primer plus a J-beta primer mix. In TCRdb, the 5' RACE reads were re-called with MiXCR into one record per CDR3 protein. Here the sample spans more than 750,000 distinct CDR3 sequences, about 27% being singletons. Study-wide findings and caveats: In the absence of known donor CMV status, changes in expanded clonotypes were possibly confounded.

The sample also formed part of further work on T cells of mothers and their children. This second study notes: Whether related or unrelated, pairs show similar shaping of TCR recombination output by thymic selection.

The receptor's source is a woman aged 40 to 50 in good health. The sequenced sample was blood. The chain uses TRBV5-1 and TRBJ2-7, with D possibly called TRBD1 or TRBD2 (5 bases each). The chain's CDR3 is CVSSLAAGSYEQYF. In DNA, the CDR3 is TGCGTCAGCAGCTTGGCGGCAGGGAGCTACGAGCAGTACTTC. The entire variable domain, with the rest obtained from reference TRBV5-1 and TRBJ2-7, is as follows: KAGVTQTPRYLIKTRGQQVTLSCSPISGHRSVSWYQQTPGQGLQFLFEYFSETQRNKGNFPGRFSGRQFSNSRSEMNVSTLELGDSALYLCVSSLAAGSYEQYFGPGTRLTVT.